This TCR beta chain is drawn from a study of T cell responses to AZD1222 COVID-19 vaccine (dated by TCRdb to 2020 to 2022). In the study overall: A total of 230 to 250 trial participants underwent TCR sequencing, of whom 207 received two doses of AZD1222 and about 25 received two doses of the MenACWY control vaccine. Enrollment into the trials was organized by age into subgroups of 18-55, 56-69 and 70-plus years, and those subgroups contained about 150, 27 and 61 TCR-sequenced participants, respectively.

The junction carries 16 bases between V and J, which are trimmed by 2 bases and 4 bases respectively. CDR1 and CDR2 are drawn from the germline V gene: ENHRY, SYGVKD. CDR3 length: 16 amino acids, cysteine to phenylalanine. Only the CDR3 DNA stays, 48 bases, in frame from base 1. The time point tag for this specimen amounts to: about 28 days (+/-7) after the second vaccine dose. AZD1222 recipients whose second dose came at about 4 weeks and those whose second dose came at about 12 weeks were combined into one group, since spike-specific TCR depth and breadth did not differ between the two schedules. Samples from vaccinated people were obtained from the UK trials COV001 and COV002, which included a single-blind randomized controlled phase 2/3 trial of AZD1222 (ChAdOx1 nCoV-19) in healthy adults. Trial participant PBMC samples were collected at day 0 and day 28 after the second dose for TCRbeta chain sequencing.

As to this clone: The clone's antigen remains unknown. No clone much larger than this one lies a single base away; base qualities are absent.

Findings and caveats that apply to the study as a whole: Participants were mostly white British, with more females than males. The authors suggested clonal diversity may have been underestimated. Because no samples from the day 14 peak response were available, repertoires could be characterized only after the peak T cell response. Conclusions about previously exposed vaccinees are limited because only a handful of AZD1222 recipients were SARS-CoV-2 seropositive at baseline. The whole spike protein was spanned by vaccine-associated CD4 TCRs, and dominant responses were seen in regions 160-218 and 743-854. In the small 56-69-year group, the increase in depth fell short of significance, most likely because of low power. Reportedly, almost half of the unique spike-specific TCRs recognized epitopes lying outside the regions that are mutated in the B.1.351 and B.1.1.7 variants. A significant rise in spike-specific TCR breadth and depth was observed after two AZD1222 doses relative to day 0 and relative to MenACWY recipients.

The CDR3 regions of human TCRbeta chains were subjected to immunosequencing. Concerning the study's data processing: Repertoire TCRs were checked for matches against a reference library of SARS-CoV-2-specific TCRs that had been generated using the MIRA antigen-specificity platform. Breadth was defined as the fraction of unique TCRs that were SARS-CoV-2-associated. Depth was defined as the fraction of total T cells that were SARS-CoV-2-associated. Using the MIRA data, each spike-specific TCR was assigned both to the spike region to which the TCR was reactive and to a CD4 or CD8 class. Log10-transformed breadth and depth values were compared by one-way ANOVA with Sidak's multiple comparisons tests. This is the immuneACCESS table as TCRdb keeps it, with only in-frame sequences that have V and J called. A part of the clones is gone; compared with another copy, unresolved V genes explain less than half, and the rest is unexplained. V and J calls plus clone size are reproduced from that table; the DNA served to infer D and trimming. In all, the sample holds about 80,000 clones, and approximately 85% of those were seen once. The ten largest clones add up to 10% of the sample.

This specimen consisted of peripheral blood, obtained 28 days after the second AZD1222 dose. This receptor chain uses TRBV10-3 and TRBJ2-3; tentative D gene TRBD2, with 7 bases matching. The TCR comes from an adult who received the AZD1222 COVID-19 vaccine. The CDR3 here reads CAISEVGGARSDTQYF. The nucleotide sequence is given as TGTGCCATCAGTGAGGTTGGGGGGGCCAGATCAGATACGCAGTATTTT.